The T cell receptor beta chain described here comes from a study of chemoradiotherapy in HPV16-positive cancers. As for the study in general: Candidate HPV-specific clones and shared TCR motifs came from a couple of HPV16-positive patients.

This clone occurred a few times. Its antigen is unknown. Study-wide results and limits: Better recurrence-free survival went with HPV-responsive T-cell expansion in HPV16-positive patients. Non-HPV-specific T cells did not expand in tumors during treatment, whereas candidate HPV-specific clones and E7-related motifs did. Functional assays defining HPV-specific T cells used only a couple of HPV16-positive patients.

The CDR3 is 13 amino acids. CDR1 is SGHNT and CDR2 is YYREEE in the germline V gene (reference sequence). The germline V and J ends were trimmed by 6 bases and 2 bases, with 9 bases remaining between them. Sequencing was performed with immunoSEQ multiplex PCR; in TCRdb, only in-frame clones are kept and a portion is missing. This table holds more than 9,500 clones, 70% to 80% found once. The receptor's source is a human donor with HPV-associated anogenital cancer. Sample collection occurred from a patient who underwent chemoradiotherapy. V and J are TRBV5-4 and TRBJ1-3, with D maybe TRBD1 (5 bases). CDR3 bases: TGTGCCAGCACAGACAGCCCTGGAAACACCATATATTTT. Protein product: CASTDSPGNTIYF.